Following are 18 T cell receptor beta chains from one sample sequenced in a study of beta chain features in type 1 diabetes. Overall study findings and caveats: Within each of all four CD4+ subsets, Type 1 diabetes patients had TCRB CDR3s that were moderately but significantly shorter.

Expressed TCRB transcripts got sequenced, as all isolated RNA was reverse transcribed. Sequencing was performed with immunoSEQ multiplex PCR; in TCRdb, only in-frame clones are kept and a portion is missing. The table shows around 250,000 clones, with 14% occurring only once. The antigens of these receptors remain unknown. Material: naive CD4+ T cells from blood. The source of these receptors is a man aged 25 to 45 with type 1 diabetes.

This clone was seen more than once but under ten times. The rearrangement joins TRBV5-1 to TRBJ2-5; 9 bases match TRBD1. The CDR3 spans 17 residues. In germline, CDR1 is SGHRS, CDR2 YFSETQ. The V segment lost 4 bases and the J segment 3 bases; nucleotides outside the gene matches: 13. CDR3 protein: CASSRTGGGRGEETQYF. CDR3 bases: TGCGCCAGCAGCAGAACAGGGGGCGGCCGGGGAGAAGAGACCCAGTACTTC.

This clone has a handful of counts. The rearrangement uses TRBV9 and TRBJ2-1, with 10 positions matching TRBD1. With 1 base clipped from V and 4 bases from J, the junction kept 2 bases outside the gene matches. Germline loops: CDR1 SGDLS, CDR2 YYNGEE. The CDR3 sequence is 15 residues long. The CDR3 region is CASSVMGQGYNEQFF. The CDR3 nucleotides read TGTGCCAGCAGCGTAATGGGACAGGGGTACAATGAGCAGTTCTTC.

The chain recombines TRBV9 with TRBJ1-2; D is unresolved. Germline CDR1 is SGDLS and CDR2 is YYNGEE. The CDR3 has 13 amino acids. V lost 0 bases and J lost 4, with 7 bases in between. The CDR3 protein is CASSVARGYGYTF. Written as DNA, the CDR3 is TGTGCCAGCAGCGTAGCTCGAGGCTATGGCTACACCTTC.

This clone appeared a few times. This chain uses TRBV6-7 with TRBJ2-1; 10 nucleotides align to TRBD2. TRBV6-7 is identified as an open reading frame with a role that is uncertain. The length of the CDR3 is 14 residues. J lost 8 bases, V lost 2 bases, and 3 bases had no gene match. DNA for the CDR3: TGTGCCAGCAGTTACGAGCGGGAGGGGGATGAGCAGTTCTTC. As protein: CASSYEREGDEQFF.

This clone was found a few times. The genes are TRBV6-1 and TRBJ2-7; a possible D gene is TRBD1 (6 bases). From germline, CDR1 is MNHNS and CDR2 SASEGT. Trimming stripped 4 bases from V and 7 bases from J, with 14 bases between. This CDR3 is built from 13 residues. In DNA form, the CDR3 reads TGTGCCAGCAGTGGAAGAACAGGGACGGAGCAGTACTTC. Translated, it gives CASSGRTGTEQYF.

This chain uses TRBV4-1 with TRBJ2-5; 8 nucleotides align to TRBD1. Trimming at V came to 1 base and at J to 4 bases, leaving 11 bases not matched to a gene. Germline values: CDR1 MGHRA, CDR2 YSYEKL. The CDR3 is 17 amino acids. CDR3 in amino acids: CASSQGAGGAELETQYF. The CDR3 DNA follows: TGCGCCAGCAGCCAAGGTGCAGGGGGCGCGGAATTAGAGACCCAGTACTTC.

This clone appeared a few times. The chain employs TRBV5-4 and TRBJ2-1; maybe TRBD2 (5 bases). The CDR3 spans 16 residues. Per the germline V gene, CDR1 is SGHNT and CDR2 is YYREEE (reference sequence). V dropped 0 bases and J dropped 0 bases, with 10 bases sitting between them. The CDR3 DNA is TGTGCCAGCAGCTTGGCTGGACTCCTCTCCTACAATGAGCAGTTCTTC. This sequence encodes CASSLAGLLSYNEQFF.

This clone was seen more than once but under ten times. The rearrangement links TRBV29-1 to TRBJ1-1; 7 bases are a match to TRBD1. Germline loops: CDR1 SQVTM, CDR2 ANQGSEA. The CDR3 is made up of 14 amino acids. Unmatched junction bases numbered 10, after V lost 7 bases and J lost 2 bases. CDR3 bases: TGCAGCGCAACGACAGGGCAGAAAAACACTGAAGCTTTCTTT. Its translation: CSATTGQKNTEAFF.

In this sample, this clone turned up a few times. V usage is TRBV25-1 and J usage is TRBJ1-2, with D perhaps matching TRBD1 (5 bases). Germline lookup yields CDR1 MGHDK and CDR2 SYGVNS. The CDR3 length is 15 residues. Trimming took off 2 bases at V and 2 bases at J, with 12 bases between the two ends. The CDR3 DNA reads as TGTGCCAGCAGTGAAAATAAGGGGCTAAACTATGGCTACACCTTC. It codes for CASSENKGLNYGYTF.

This clone came up a few times. In the same sample, other DNA sequences code for this CDR3. This chain joins TRBV30 and TRBJ1-6; 10 bases match TRBD1. Germline CDR1 and CDR2: GTSNPN and SVGIG (reference sequence). The junction had 0 bases not matched to a gene; V was cut back by 3 bases and J by 7 bases. CDR3 length: 13 amino acids. The CDR3 is CAWRGQGNSPLHF. In DNA, the CDR3 is TGTGCCTGGAGGGGACAGGGGAATTCACCCCTCCACTTT.

This sequence joins TRBV25-1 and TRBJ1-2; 8 bases match TRBD1. There are 12 residues in the CDR3. Germline CDR1 reads MGHDK; CDR2 reads SYGVNS. Germline trimming cut 8 bases from V and 6 bases from J; bases unmatched to any gene: 5. This CDR3 reads CASLDRENGYTF. The CDR3 nucleotides read TGTGCCAGCCTGGACAGGGAGAATGGCTACACCTTC.

The chain couples TRBV9 to TRBJ2-1, with a weak D call TRBD2 (6 bases). V gave up 0 bases and J gave up 0 bases, with 10 bases separating them. This CDR3 is built from 16 residues. CDR1 and CDR2 (germline): SGDLS, YYNGEE. CDR3 coding DNA: TGTGCCAGCAGCGTAGTAAGCGGGCACTCCTACAATGAGCAGTTCTTC. The encoded protein is CASSVVSGHSYNEQFF.

Only a few counts were recorded for this clone. The chain has TRBV30 and TRBJ1-4; 12 bases map to TRBD1. CDR3 size: 18 residues. CDR1 and CDR2 (germline): GTSNPN, SVGIG (reference sequence). J was trimmed by 0 bases and V by 3 bases; bases with no gene match: 8. The CDR3 spells CAWSHGTGGSSTNEKLFF. Written as DNA, the CDR3 is TGTGCCTGGAGCCACGGGACAGGGGGCTCTTCAACTAATGAAAAACTGTTTTTT.

The chain employs TRBV7-8 and TRBJ2-5; TRBD2 aligns across 8 bases. Germline V CDR1 and CDR2: SGHVS, FQNEAQ. The V and J ends lost 6 bases and 4 bases, in that order; junction bases with no gene match: 13. This CDR3 region has 16 residues. The DNA for the CDR3 is TGTGCCAGCAGTCCACGCGGGGGGCGCGGCGGAGAGACCCAGTACTTC. Amino acid sequence: CASSPRGGRGGETQYF.

This clone turned up a few times. V usage is TRBV6-5 and J usage is TRBJ2-3; TRBD1 matches at 11 bases. Looked up from germline, CDR1 is MNHEY and CDR2 is SVGAGI. V trimming: 0 bases; J trimming: 6 bases; junction bases outside the gene matches: 5. CDR3 length: 16 amino acids. CDR3 sequence reads: CASSYSGQGVRDTQYF. DNA for the CDR3: TGTGCCAGCAGTTACTCGGGACAGGGGGTCCGGGATACGCAGTATTTT.

The chain links TRBV4-1 to TRBJ1-1; the D gene is possibly TRBD1 (5 bases). V was trimmed by 3 bases and J by 0 bases, leaving 8 bases between them. From germline, CDR1 is MGHRA and CDR2 YSYEKL. The CDR3 is 14 amino acids. CDR3 region: CASSQLGVNTEAFF. CDR3 in DNA: TGCGCCAGCAGCCAGCTAGGGGTGAACACTGAAGCTTTCTTT.

This chain connects TRBV2 to TRBJ2-5; TRBD1 might be the D (6 bases). Trimming pared 10 bases from V and 3 bases from J, leaving 12 bases between. Germline V gene data show CDR1 as SNHLY and CDR2 as FYNNEI. The CDR3 has 12 amino acids. CDR3 sequence: CATERTEETQYF. The CDR3 DNA reads TGTGCCACCGAACGGACAGAAGAGACCCAGTACTTC.

This clone has more than one count but fewer than ten. The chain recombines TRBV5-1 with TRBJ1-5; 7 nucleotides match TRBD1. This CDR3 has 14 residues. V dropped 2 bases and J dropped 5; count of bases not matched to a gene: 4. The germline V gene encodes CDR1 SGHRS and CDR2 YFSETQ. CDR3 loop: CASSLGGGDQPQHF. CDR3 DNA: TGCGCCAGCAGCTTAGGGGGCGGAGATCAGCCCCAGCATTTT.